Listed here are 22 T cell receptor beta chains from one sample, sequenced in a study of blood T cell repertoires in COVID-19. Here immunoSEQ multiplex PCR was the method, and the copy in TCRdb shows in-frame clones only, minus some. The profile shows about 120,000 clones, approximately 81% of them singletons. The sample consisted of peripheral blood. The source of these receptors is a man between 60 and 75 years old with acute or convalescent COVID-19.

The CDR3 DNA is TGTGCCAGCAGTGATCTCGGACAGCTTTCTGAAGCTTTCTTT. Its protein product is CASSDLGQLSEAFF. The rearrangement links TRBV14 to TRBJ1-1; perhaps TRBD1 as D (6 bases). V was cut by 6 bases and J by 6 bases, with 17 bases left in between. The CDR3 runs 14 residues. The germline V gene encodes CDR1 SGHDN and CDR2 FVKESK. The whole variable domain, filled in from reference TRBV14 and TRBJ1-1, reads EAGVTQFPSHSVIEKGQTVTLRCDPISGHDNLYWYRRVMGKEIKFLLHFVKESKQDESGMPNNRFLAERTGGTYSTLKVQPAELEDSGVYFCASSDLGQLSEAFFGQGTRLTVV.

The chain employs TRBV7-9 and TRBJ2-5; possible D gene TRBD2, 6 bases. Germline CDR1 and CDR2: SEHNR and FQNEAQ (reference sequence). Trimming cost V 2 bases and J 5 bases, with 9 bases left between them. The length of the CDR3 is 13 residues. The CDR3 DNA sequence: TGTGCCAGCAGCTTATGGGGAGGTGAGACCCAGTACTTC. This encodes CASSLWGGETQYF.

The rearrangement uses TRBV19 and TRBJ2-2; 8 bases line up with TRBD1. Trimming cost V 4 bases and J 4 bases; bases outside gene matches: 8. CDR1 is LNHDA and CDR2 is SQIVND in the germline V gene (reference sequence). This CDR3 has 16 residues. The CDR3 region is CASSNGPGQGTGELFF. The CDR3 DNA reads as TGTGCCAGTAGTAACGGCCCCGGACAGGGCACCGGGGAGCTGTTTTTT.

The V gene is TRBV19, the J gene TRBJ2-3; 7 bases are shared with TRBD2. V lost 1 base, J lost 10 bases, and 5 bases stayed unmatched. Germline V gene data show CDR1 as LNHDA and CDR2 as SQIVND (reference sequence). This CDR3 is 13 amino acids long. The CDR3 reads CASSIARLAPQYF. CDR3 in DNA: TGTGCCAGTAGTATAGCAAGACTAGCTCCGCAGTATTTT.

J is TRBJ2-2 and V is TRBV5-4, with 9 bases fitting TRBD2. The CDR3 extends over 15 amino acids. Germline-derived CDR1 and CDR2 are SGHNT and YYREEE (reference sequence). V lost 2 bases, J lost 6 bases, and 5 bases stayed unmatched. CDR3 protein: CASSFGGRAPGELFF. The CDR3 DNA is TGTGCCAGCAGCTTTGGCGGGAGGGCCCCCGGGGAGCTGTTTTTT. The variable domain in full, completed from reference TRBV5-4 and TRBJ2-2, reads ETGVTQSPTHLIKTRGQQVTLRCSSQSGHNTVSWYQQALGQGPQFIFQYYREEENGRGNFPPRFSGLQFPNYSSELNVNALELDDSALYLCASSFGGRAPGELFFGEGSRLTVL.

The J gene is TRBJ2-1, the V gene TRBV5-1, with 9 positions matching TRBD2. CDR3 length equals 16 residues. CDR1 SGHRS and CDR2 YFSETQ come from the germline V gene. V trimming: 3 bases; J trimming: 6 bases; junction bases outside the gene matches: 10. The CDR3 nucleotides are TGCGCCAGCAGCTCCTCTGGAGCGGGAGGTGTCAATGAGCAGTTCTTC. This sequence encodes CASSSSGAGGVNEQFF.

This chain uses TRBV28 with TRBJ1-2; possible D gene TRBD1, 6 bases. Germline V gene data show CDR1 as MDHEN and CDR2 as SYDVKM. CDR3 length: 17 amino acids. V was cut by 4 bases and J by 3 bases, with 21 bases left in between. The CDR3 loop is CASSSSGSGGADYGYTF. The CDR3 DNA sequence: TGTGCCAGCAGTTCCTCGGGGTCGGGGGGCGCGGACTATGGCTACACCTTC.

The CDR3 sequence is CASSIIGTGVDEQYF. In DNA form, the CDR3 reads TGTGCCAGTAGTATAATAGGGACAGGGGTCGACGAGCAGTACTTC. The chain links TRBV19 to TRBJ2-7, with 10 bases lining up with TRBD1. V lost 2 bases and J lost 5; bases outside the gene matches: 6. This CDR3 comprises 15 residues. Germline V CDR1 and CDR2: LNHDA, SQIVND (reference sequence). Full variable domain (missing parts from reference TRBV19 and TRBJ2-7): DGGITQSPKYLFRKEGQNVTLSCEQNLNHDAMYWYRQDPGQGLRLIYYSQIVNDFQKGDIAEGYSVSREKKESFPLTVTSAQKNPTAFYLCASSIIGTGVDEQYFGPGTRLTVT.

This chain joins TRBV7-6 and TRBJ1-3; no clear D. There are 16 residues in the CDR3. Between the trimmed V and J ends, which lost 5 bases and 0 bases, there was a span of 14 bases. Germline-derived CDR1 and CDR2 are SGHVS and FNYEAQ. CDR3 loop: CASSVGHQASGNTIYF. CDR3 bases: TGTGCCAGCAGCGTTGGGCACCAAGCCTCTGGAAACACCATATATTTT.

V and J are TRBV9 and TRBJ1-2, with TRBD1 matching 7 bases. V dropped 0 bases and J dropped 2; count of bases not matched to a gene: 4. This CDR3 is built from 15 residues. Germline V gene lookup returns CDR1 SGDLS and CDR2 YYNGEE. CDR3 residues: CASSVGGQSNYGYTF. The DNA of the CDR3 is TGTGCCAGCAGCGTAGGGGGACAGTCAAACTATGGCTACACCTTC.

The chain carries TRBV10-3 and TRBJ2-5; unclear D gene. This CDR3 spans 13 amino acids. Germline CDR1 and CDR2: ENHRY and SYGVKD. V shed 7 bases and J shed 3 bases, with 12 bases lying between them. In DNA form, the CDR3 reads TGTGCCATCAACGAACAGCAAAAAGAGACCCAGTACTTC. This gives the protein CAINEQQKETQYF.

A single count supports this clone. V and J are TRBV7-2 and TRBJ2-3, with 8 bases matching TRBD2. The V gene's germline CDR1 is SGHTA and CDR2 FQGNSA. Losses at the gene ends were 5 bases for V and 4 bases for J; bases not matched to a gene: 11. This CDR3 region has 16 residues. The CDR3 sequence: CASSPVGFGGADTQYF. The CDR3 bases are TGTGCCAGCAGCCCGGTGGGGTTCGGGGGGGCAGATACGCAGTATTTT.

This clone has only a few counts. This chain connects TRBV10-1 to TRBJ2-1; a weak D match, TRBD1 (6 bases). The CDR3 extends over 17 amino acids. Germline lookup yields CDR1 WNHNN and CDR2 SYGVQD (reference sequence). Trimming took off 5 bases at V and 6 bases at J, with 23 bases between the two ends. CDR3 residues: CASSQRRTERDFNEQFF. The CDR3 nucleotides are TGCGCCAGCAGTCAAAGACGGACAGAACGCGATTTCAATGAGCAGTTCTTC.

V gene TRBV6-6 combines with J gene TRBJ1-2; 7 bases match TRBD1. Per germline, CDR1 MNHNY and CDR2 SVGAGI (reference sequence). After removal of 8 bases from V and 5 bases from J, the junction contained 5 bases not matched to a gene. The CDR3 is made up of 12 amino acids. CDR3 residues: CASAGTAYGYTF. CDR3 nucleotide sequence: TGTGCCAGCGCCGGGACAGCATATGGCTACACCTTC.

This clone appeared once. The J gene is TRBJ2-7, the V gene TRBV27; 9 nucleotides line up with TRBD1. V lost 6 bases and J lost 2; bases outside the gene matches: 5. Germline values: CDR1 MNHEY, CDR2 SMNVEV (reference sequence). The CDR3 contains 14 residues. The CDR3 nucleotides read TGTGCCAGCAGGCCAGGACAGGGGCCCTACGAGCAGTACTTC. This codes for CASRPGQGPYEQYF.

The chain has TRBV2 and TRBJ2-2; 7 positions match TRBD2. J gave up 2 bases and V 4 bases, and 4 bases lay outside the gene matches. Germline V gives CDR1 SNHLY, CDR2 FYNNEI. The CDR3 is 15 residues long. The CDR3 DNA follows: TGTGCCAGCAGTGCGACTAGCAGAAACACCGGGGAGCTGTTTTTT. The encoded protein is CASSATSRNTGELFF. Full variable domain (missing parts from reference TRBV2 and TRBJ2-2): EPEVTQTPSHQVTQMGQEVILRCVPISNHLYFYWYRQILGQKVEFLVSFYNNEISEKSEIFDDQFSVERPDGSNFTLKIRSTKLEDSAMYFCASSATSRNTGELFFGEGSRLTVL.

This rearrangement joins TRBV7-9 to TRBJ2-5, with 10 bases matching TRBD1. CDR3 size: 18 residues. In germline, CDR1 is SEHNR, CDR2 FQNEAQ (reference sequence). With 3 bases clipped from V and 0 bases from J, the junction kept 10 bases outside the gene matches. For the CDR3, the DNA is TGTGCCAGCAGCTTTCGGGACAGGGGTACTACCGACCAAGAGACCCAGTACTTC. It codes for CASSFRDRGTTDQETQYF.

CDR3 coding DNA: TGTGCCAGCAGCTCAGGGTACGAGCAGTACTTC. Translating it yields CASSSGYEQYF. The genes are TRBV11-3 and TRBJ2-7; the D gene is possibly TRBD1 (5 bases). CDR3 length equals 11 residues. Germline CDR1 SGHNT, CDR2 YENEEA. Trimming left V 4 bases short and J 4 bases short, with 5 bases between.

The CDR3 reads CASSISTGEGYTF. DNA of the CDR3: TGTGCCAGCAGTATATCGACAGGGGAGGGCTACACCTTC. This chain joins TRBV12-3 or TRBV12-4 and TRBJ1-2, with 8 nucleotides matching TRBD1. There are 13 residues in the CDR3. V shed 5 bases and J 8 bases; nucleotides not matched to a gene: 7.

The chain joins TRBV29-1 to TRBJ2-5; a weak D match, TRBD2 (6 bases). V was clipped by 7 bases and J by 4 bases, with 13 bases between them. From germline, CDR1 is SQVTM and CDR2 ANQGSEA. The CDR3 totals 12 residues. CDR3 amino acids: CSGRRGGETQYF. CDR3 sequence (DNA): TGCAGCGGTCGTAGGGGAGGAGAGACCCAGTACTTC.

This clone was observed once. CDR3 residues: CSVFSGRNYNEQFF. The DNA for the CDR3 is TGCAGCGTCTTCAGCGGAAGGAACTACAATGAGCAGTTCTTC. The rearrangement uses TRBV29-1 and TRBJ2-1; weak D call: TRBD2 (5 bases). Germline-derived CDR1 and CDR2 are SQVTM and ANQGSEA. The length of the CDR3 is 14 residues. Trimming left V 6 bases short and J 3 bases short, with 15 bases between.

This CDR3 reads CASSFNNRYTDTQYF. In DNA form, the CDR3 reads TGTGCCAGCAGTTTTAATAACAGGTACACAGATACGCAGTATTTT. This chain joins TRBV28 and TRBJ2-3; D perhaps matches TRBD1 (5 bases). CDR3 length: 15 residues. Germline V gene lookup returns CDR1 MDHEN and CDR2 SYDVKM. V lost 3 bases and J lost 2, with 12 bases in between. The entire variable domain, with the rest obtained from reference TRBV28 and TRBJ2-3, is as follows: DVKVTQSSRYLVKRTGEKVFLECVQDMDHENMFWYRQDPGLGLRLIYFSYDVKMKEKGDIPEGYSVSREKKERFSLILESASTNQTSMYLCASSFNNRYTDTQYFGPGTRLTVL.